This note documents a single T cell receptor (beta chain) sequence. Its antigen has not been determined. Base-call qualities are not available, and no considerably larger clone is one nucleotide away. In the germline V gene, CDR1 corresponds to LGHNA and CDR2 to YNFKEQ. Counted from cysteine to phenylalanine, this CDR3 has 13 amino acids. Only the CDR3 portion is preserved as DNA: 39 bases, with reading frame beginning at the first base. The data were taken from a study of cytomegalovirus exposure and HLA in healthy donors (dated by TCRdb to the late 2010s). In the study overall: An earlier analysis of several hundred of the donors reported approximately 260 Gb of sequence data and 117 million unique TCR beta sequences obtained from approximately 180 million T cells. In addition to the first cohort of approximately 670 subjects, a separate validation cohort of 130 or so different subjects was used. Every repertoire in the discovery cohort had been generated on one and the same sequencing platform. In an earlier analysis of more than 550 of the donors, high-throughput TCR beta sequencing was used to judge whether each TCR beta V gene segment behaved as functional or pseudogenic. Alongside the repertoire data, information on donor age, sex, ethnicity and CMV serostatus was compiled. The study combined high-throughput TCR immunosequencing, statistical association of individual TCRs with disease status, and machine learning to predict cytomegalovirus infection status. The study aimed to test whether cataloging public T cell receptors could reveal signatures of past pathogen exposure. In a later analysis, previously published TCR beta repertoires from several hundred donors were re-analyzed and high-resolution HLA genotyping was added so that TCR occurrence patterns could be studied. Several DR-DQ haplotypes were treated as single units for association and clustering because of strong linkage in the cohort. The number of donors typed differed by locus, with roughly 629-640 for A, B, C, DRB1 and DQB1, more than 500 for DQA1, 600 to 610 for DPA1, and 472 for DPB1. About 320 gigabases of sequencing data and tens of millions of unique TCR sequences were included in an early release covering 550 to 650 HLA-typed donors. Class I and class II HLA loci were covered by the typing at four-digit resolution. The T cell repertoires of under 750 subjects were profiled by immunosequencing and related to cytomegalovirus serostatus. The genetic ancestry cluster associated with self-reported Caucasian donors included roughly four fifths of the roughly 400 genotyped donors. On average, about 200,000 unique TCR beta nucleotide sequences were sequenced per donor among some 430 genotyped donors of the cohort, with roughly 18% of those sequences being non-productive. A later genetic analysis used genome-wide SNP genotypes for about 65% of the roughly 700 donors, treating that subset as a discovery cohort. Rather than drawing on any new phenotypic data, the later analysis identified candidate immune exposures from TCR beta sequences and the way those sequences occurred across donors.

Overall study results and their limits: Broadly in line with IMGT annotations, most TCR beta V segments showed up in productive rearrangements about 90% or about 30% of the time in an earlier analysis of about 500 of the donors. The presence/absence analyses assumed that sequencing depth was roughly uniform across donors, and that assumption may not be true. A further reported finding was that TCR beta sequences accurately predicted the HLA-A and HLA-B alleles for most subjects in the first cohort. An association between a missense DCLRE1C variant and V-gene and J-gene trimming of TCR beta chains was found in a later genetic analysis and replicated in an independent cohort. According to a later analysis, most CMV-associated TCR beta chains appeared to be HLA-restricted, and the HLA associations seemed to be driven largely by CMV exposure. A few of the identified cytomegalovirus-associated TCR beta chains were confirmed in vitro to be specific for cytomegalovirus antigens. Because the 87-base-pair reads could not distinguish some IMGT-functional V segments, including TRBV6-2 and TRBV6-3, those segments were excluded. In a later analysis, over 15,000 TCR beta sequences were associated with specific HLA alleles at a false discovery rate of 0.05. Correlated functional status among segregating V segments might reflect linkage disequilibrium, but an unknown experimental factor could not be ruled out. A later genetic analysis reported fewer N-insertions in productive TCRs among donors in an Asian-associated ancestry cluster than the roughly 620-donor mean. The cohort was sequenced for TCR beta chains only, and without alpha or paired-chain data the features that could be detected were limited. A total of some 180 TCR beta chains were listed by the study as associated with cytomegalovirus. In a later analysis, the rate of TCR association differed among HLA loci, with DRB1 alleles having the most associated TCRs and HLA-C alleles having the fewest. When HLA alleles, especially DR and DQ, strongly co-occurred, attributing TCR associations to individual alleles was difficult. The only immune exposure information available for the cohort was CMV serostatus. Because HLA typing was missing for some donors at each locus, association tests included only the typed subset. According to the authors, the approach could potentially be generalized to other disease states and immunological phenotypes. The earlier analysis of 450 to 700 of the donors excluded roughly 17 rarely observed V segments, including chromosome 9 orphons, because counts were too low. A later analysis reported that several top co-occurrence clusters appeared linked to parvovirus B19, influenza, CMV and Epstein-Barr virus. A later analysis found that HLA-associated TCR beta chains were more clonally expanded and had lower generation probabilities than equally common non-associated chains. A cluster of highly shared sequence variants was judged likely to be a technical artifact of the sequencing pipeline. Across donors, most TCR sequences were observed very rarely, whereas some public TCRs were present in many individuals. The classifier was reported to diagnose cytomegalovirus status with high specificity and sensitivity in both the original and validation cohorts.

The protocol used for the library was the immunoSEQ multiplex PCR assay. For the multiplex PCR, a mixture combining 60 forward primers for TCR Vbeta segments and 13 reverse primers for TCR Jbeta segments was used. The CDR3 region of rearranged TCR beta genes was amplified from genomic DNA by a multiplex PCR assay. Amplified TCR beta libraries were sequenced as 87-base-pair reads on the Illumina HiSeq System. Per the original workflow: In a later analysis, approximately 74 million unique TCR beta chains were counted across the 666 repertoires, and approximately 11 million of these chains were shared by at least two donors. To remove PCR and sequencing errors, raw reads were error-corrected and collapsed into unique sequences using a nearest-neighbor algorithm that merged closely related sequences. CDR3 sequences were aligned to IMGT reference sequences to assign V, D and J gene segments. Each retained sequence needed at least a six-nucleotide match to both a V gene segment and a J gene segment. A rearrangement was called productive if the CDR3 had no stop codons and remained in frame with V and J, and every other rearrangement was called non-productive. Following IMGT convention, CDR3 was defined as the stretch from the second conserved V-encoded cysteine up to the conserved J-encoded phenylalanine. Sequences without an unambiguous match to a single V gene segment were excluded from the earlier analysis of approximately 600 of the donors. In an earlier analysis of roughly 500 of the donors, V segments were called functional above 56.7% productive rearrangements and were called segregating when the between-donor standard deviation exceeded 5%. To diagnose cytomegalovirus status from the catalog of TCR beta chain sequences, a statistical classification framework was built. In a later analysis, TCR nucleotide sequences were compared against IMGT/GENE-DB human TR gene sequences so that V and J genes could be assigned. In a later analysis, CDR3 sequences and most-parsimonious VDJ recombination scenarios were assigned using the TCRdist pipeline. A later analysis defined each TCR beta chain by its CDR3 amino acid sequence plus V-gene family, and excluded reads lacking a unique V-gene family. As a way to deal with suspected cross-contamination and a sequencing artifact, a later analysis dropped 592 nucleotide sequences that were highly shared and had low generation probability. For each public chain, a later analysis derived a clonal expansion index from normalized ranks of inferred template counts within each repertoire. A later analysis computed generation probabilities with a VDJ recombination model fitted to out-of-frame rearrangements, and checked the results against IGoR. A later analysis scored TCR-TCR, TCR-HLA and TCR-CMV co-occurrence with hypergeometric tests, applying a repertoire-size bias correction to TCR pairs. To estimate false discovery rates, a later analysis permuted the HLA or CMV assignments 20 times. In a later analysis, co-occurring TCRs were grouped using DBSCAN, with TCRdist sequence similarity added in when clustering inside HLA-allele-positive subsets. Repertoires with fewer than 30,000 or more than 120,000 public chains, plus five repertoires with anomalous nucleotide sharing, were excluded from co-occurrence clustering. The immuneACCESS repertoire file appears here via TCRdb, limited to in-frame rearrangements. These files lack a portion of the clones; in checked studies, under half of the deficit traces to unresolved V genes, and the cause of the others is not known. Clonal size and the V and J genes are those of that table, whereas D and trimming came from the DNA. The sample table contains around 130,000 clones; only one count was recorded for around 70% of them. 2.9% of the sample belongs to the ten largest clones.

The cohort comprised some 680 healthy bone marrow donors. Cohort members were all nominally healthy when sampled, although unrecorded immune exposures were likely present. CMV serostatus was positive for about 300 and negative for about 55% of the 666 cohort members, and was not recorded for this donor. Every donor gave a peripheral blood sample, and the peripheral blood mononuclear cells from that sample were used for TCR beta sequencing. The Qiagen DNeasy Blood Extraction Kit was used to extract genomic DNA from the blood cell samples. The TCR originated in a human donor in good health. Sequencing used PBMCs. Recombination connected TRBV4-2 to TRBJ2-5, with an unclear D gene assignment. The closer fit of TRBJ2-7 to the DNA end suggests the J call may be wrong. The CDR3 loop reads CASSQDRHSEQYF. The DNA is TGTGCCAGCAGCCAAGATCGGCATAGCGAGCAGTACTTC.